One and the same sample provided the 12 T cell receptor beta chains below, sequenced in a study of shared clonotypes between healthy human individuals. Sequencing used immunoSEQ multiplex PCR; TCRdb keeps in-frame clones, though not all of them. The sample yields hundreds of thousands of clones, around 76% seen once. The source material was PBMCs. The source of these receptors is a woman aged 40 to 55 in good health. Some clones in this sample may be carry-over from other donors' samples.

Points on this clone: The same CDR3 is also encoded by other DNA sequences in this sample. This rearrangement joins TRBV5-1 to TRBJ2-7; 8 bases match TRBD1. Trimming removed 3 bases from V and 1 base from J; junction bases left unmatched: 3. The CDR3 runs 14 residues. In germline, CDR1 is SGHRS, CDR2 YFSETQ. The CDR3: CASSSTGGSYEQYF. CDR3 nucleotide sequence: TGCGCCAGCAGCTCTACAGGGGGGTCCTACGAGCAGTACTTC.

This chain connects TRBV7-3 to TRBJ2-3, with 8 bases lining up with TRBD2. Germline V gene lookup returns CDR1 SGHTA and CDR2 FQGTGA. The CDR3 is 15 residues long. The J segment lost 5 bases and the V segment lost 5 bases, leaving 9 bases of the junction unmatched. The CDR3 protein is CASSPGGEQGDTQYF. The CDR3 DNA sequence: TGTGCCAGCAGCCCCGGGGGGGAGCAGGGAGATACGCAGTATTTT. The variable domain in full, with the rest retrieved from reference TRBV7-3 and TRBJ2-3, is GAGVSQTPSNKVTEKGKYVELRCDPISGHTALYWYRQSLGQGPEFLIYFQGTGAADDSGLPNDRFFAVRPEGSVSTLKIQRTERGDSAVYLCASSPGGEQGDTQYFGPGTRLTVL.

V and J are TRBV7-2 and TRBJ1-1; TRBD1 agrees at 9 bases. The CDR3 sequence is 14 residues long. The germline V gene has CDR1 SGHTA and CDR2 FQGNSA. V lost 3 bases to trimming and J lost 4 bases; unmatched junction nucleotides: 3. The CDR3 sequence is CASSFPTGGTEAFF. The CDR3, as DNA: TGTGCCAGCAGCTTCCCGACAGGGGGCACTGAAGCTTTCTTT.

CDR3 residues: CASSTRASLRTEAFF. CDR3 DNA: TGTGCCAGCAGCACGCGGGCTTCCCTTAGGACTGAAGCTTTCTTT. This chain joins TRBV5-5 and TRBJ1-1; the D is unclear. CDR1 SGHKS and CDR2 YYEKEE come from the germline V gene (reference sequence). The CDR3 extends over 15 amino acids. V lost 4 bases and J lost 5, with 18 bases in between.

CDR3 nucleotides: TGTGCCATTTCGTTCATGAACACTGAAGCTTTCTTT. Amino acid sequence: CAISFMNTEAFF. The chain couples TRBV6-1 to TRBJ1-1; D gene unclear. Per germline, CDR1 MNHNS and CDR2 SASEGT. The CDR3 runs 12 residues. Trimming left V 10 bases short and J 0 bases short, with 9 bases between.

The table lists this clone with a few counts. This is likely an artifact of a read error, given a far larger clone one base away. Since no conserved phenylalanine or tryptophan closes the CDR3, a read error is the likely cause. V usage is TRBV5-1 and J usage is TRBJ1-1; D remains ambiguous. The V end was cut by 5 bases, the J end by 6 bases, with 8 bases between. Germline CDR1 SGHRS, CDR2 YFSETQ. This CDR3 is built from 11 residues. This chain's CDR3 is CASRDYSEAFS. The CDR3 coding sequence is TGCGCCAGCAGGGATTATTCTGAAGCTTTCTCT.

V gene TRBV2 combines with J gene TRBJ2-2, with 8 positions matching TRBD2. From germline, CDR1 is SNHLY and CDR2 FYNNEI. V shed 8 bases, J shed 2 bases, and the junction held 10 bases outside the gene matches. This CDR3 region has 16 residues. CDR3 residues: CASGPVAGRNTGELFF. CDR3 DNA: TGTGCCAGCGGCCCCGTAGCGGGGAGAAACACCGGGGAGCTGTTTTTT. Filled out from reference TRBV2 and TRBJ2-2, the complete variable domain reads EPEVTQTPSHQVTQMGQEVILRCVPISNHLYFYWYRQILGQKVEFLVSFYNNEISEKSEIFDDQFSVERPDGSNFTLKIRSTKLEDSAMYFCASGPVAGRNTGELFFGEGSRLTVL.

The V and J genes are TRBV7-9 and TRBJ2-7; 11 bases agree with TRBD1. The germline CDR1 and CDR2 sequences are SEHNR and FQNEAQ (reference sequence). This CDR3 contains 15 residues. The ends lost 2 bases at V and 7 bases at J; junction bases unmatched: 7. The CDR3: CASSLFGQGAREQYF. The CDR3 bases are TGTGCCAGCAGCTTATTCGGACAGGGGGCGCGGGAGCAGTACTTC.

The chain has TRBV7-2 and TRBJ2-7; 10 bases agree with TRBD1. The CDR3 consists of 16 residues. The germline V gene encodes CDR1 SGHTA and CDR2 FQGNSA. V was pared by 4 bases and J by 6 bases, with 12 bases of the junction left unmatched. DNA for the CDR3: TGTGCCAGCAGCTGGGGAGGCGGGGACAGGGGAGCCGAGCAGTACTTC. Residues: CASSWGGGDRGAEQYF.

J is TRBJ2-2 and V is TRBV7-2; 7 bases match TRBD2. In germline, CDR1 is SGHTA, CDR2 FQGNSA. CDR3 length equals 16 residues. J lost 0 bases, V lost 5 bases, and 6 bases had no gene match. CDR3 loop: CASSPRGGSNTGELFF. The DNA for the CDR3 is TGTGCCAGCAGCCCACGGGGAGGGTCGAACACCGGGGAGCTGTTTTTT.

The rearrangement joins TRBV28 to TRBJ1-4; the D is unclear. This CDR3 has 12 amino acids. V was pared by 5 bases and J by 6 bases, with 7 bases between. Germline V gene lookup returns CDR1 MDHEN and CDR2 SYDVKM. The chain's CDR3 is CASSPDYEKLFF. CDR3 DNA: TGTGCCAGCAGTCCAGATTATGAAAAACTGTTTTTT.

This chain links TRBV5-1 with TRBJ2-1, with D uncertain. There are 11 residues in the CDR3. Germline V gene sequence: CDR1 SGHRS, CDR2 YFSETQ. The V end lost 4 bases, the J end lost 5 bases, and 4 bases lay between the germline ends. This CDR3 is CASSTDNEQFF. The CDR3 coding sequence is TGCGCCAGCAGCACAGACAATGAGCAGTTCTTC.